In this sample, the clone carrying this T cell receptor beta chain turned up a few times. The data are from a study of beta chain features in type 1 diabetes. CDR3 length: 14 amino acids. The V end was cut by 0 bases, the J end by 6 bases, with 12 bases between. The germline V gene encodes CDR1 SGDLS and CDR2 YYNGEE. Expressed TCRB transcripts were sequenced because the entire RNA isolate underwent reverse transcription. The method was immunoSEQ multiplex PCR; TCRdb's version includes in-frame clones alone and lacks a portion of them. The sample yields about 620,000 clones, around 15% seen once. This TCR derives from a man between 18 and 29 years old in good health. The rearrangement uses TRBV9 and TRBJ2-5; TRBD2 is a possible D gene (6 bases). The sequencing input was naive CD4+ T cells from blood. The CDR3 here is CASSVGGGLKTQYF. CDR3 in DNA: TGTGCCAGCAGCGTAGGCGGAGGGCTGAAGACCCAGTACTTC.